This T cell receptor beta chain was sequenced in a study of cytomegalovirus exposure and HLA in healthy donors (dated by TCRdb to 2015 to 2018). About the full investigation: In an earlier analysis of 587 of the donors, approximately 260 Gb of sequence data and 120 million or so unique TCR beta sequences from roughly 180 million T cells were reported. The study was designed to test whether signatures of past pathogen exposure could be identified by cataloging public T cell receptors. An earlier analysis of 587 of the donors used high-throughput TCR beta sequencing to judge whether each TCR beta V gene segment behaved as functional or pseudogenic. The study combined high-throughput TCR immunosequencing, statistical association of individual TCRs with disease status, and machine learning to predict cytomegalovirus infection status. In a later analysis, previously published TCR beta repertoires from more than 500 donors were re-analyzed and high-resolution HLA genotyping was added so that TCR occurrence patterns could be studied. Donor age, sex, ethnicity and CMV serostatus were compiled together with the repertoire data. Typing coverage varied by locus: about 629-630 donors for A, B, C, DRB1 and DQB1; some 520 for DQA1; over 600 for DPA1; 400 to 480 for DPB1. The T cell repertoires of 670 or so subjects were profiled by immunosequencing and related to cytomegalovirus serostatus. Among the approximately 420 genotyped donors, around 79% belonged to the genetic ancestry cluster associated with self-reported Caucasian donors. Genome-wide SNP genotypes for about 65% of the 666 donors were used in a later genetic analysis, which treated that subset as a discovery cohort. On average, 235,054 unique TCR beta nucleotide sequences were sequenced per donor among some 430 genotyped donors of the cohort, with roughly 19% of those sequences being non-productive. In the later analysis, no new phenotypic data were used to find candidate immune exposures; instead, reliance was placed on TCR beta sequences and their occurrence across donors. Roughly 300 gigabases of sequencing data and 78 million or so unique TCR sequences were included in an early release covering over 600 HLA-typed donors. All discovery cohort repertoires had been generated using a single sequencing platform. Several DR-DQ haplotypes were treated as single units for association and clustering because of strong linkage in the cohort. A separate validation cohort of 100 to 150 different subjects was used in addition to the roughly 620-subject first cohort. HLA typing included class I and class II loci at four-digit resolution.

In total, about 650 healthy bone marrow donors made up the cohort. All cohort members were sampled while nominally healthy, although unrecorded immune exposures were likely present. The donor was CMV seropositive and was included in the group of some 290 seropositive cohort members. Every donor gave a peripheral blood sample, and the peripheral blood mononuclear cells from that sample were used for TCR beta sequencing. The Qiagen DNeasy Blood Extraction Kit was used to extract genomic DNA from the blood cell samples. CDR1 and CDR2, looked up from the germline V gene, are SGHNT and YENEEA. From its cysteine to its phenylalanine, the CDR3 spans 16 amino acids. Only CDR3 DNA is held: 48 bases, read in frame from base 1. The germline V and J ends show losses of 1 base and 1 base respectively, and no gene match explains 0 bases of the junction. General conclusions and limits of the study: According to the authors, the approach could potentially be generalized to other disease states and immunological phenotypes. In both the original and validation cohorts, the classifier was reported to diagnose cytomegalovirus status with high specificity and sensitivity. Across donors, most TCR sequences were observed very rarely, whereas some public TCRs were present in many individuals. A later genetic analysis associated a missense DCLRE1C variant with V-gene and J-gene trimming of TCR beta chains, and an independent cohort replicated the association. A later genetic analysis reported fewer N-insertions in productive TCRs among donors in an Asian-associated ancestry cluster than the approximately 670-donor mean. Because counts were too low, approximately 18 rarely observed V segments, including chromosome 9 orphons, were excluded from the earlier analysis of 587 of the donors. According to a later analysis, most CMV-associated TCR beta chains appeared to be HLA-restricted, and the HLA associations seemed to be driven largely by CMV exposure. The cohort was sequenced for TCR beta chains only, and without alpha or paired-chain data the features that could be detected were limited. Correlated functional status among segregating V segments might reflect linkage disequilibrium, but an unknown experimental factor could not be ruled out. Because HLA typing was unavailable for some donors at each locus, only the typed subset was used in association tests. A cluster of highly shared sequence variants was judged likely to be a technical artifact of the sequencing pipeline. Several of the top co-occurrence clusters appeared to be linked to parvovirus B19, influenza, CMV and Epstein-Barr virus, according to a later analysis. A later analysis associated 15,000 to 20,000 TCR beta sequences with specific HLA alleles at a false discovery rate of 0.05. A further reported finding was that TCR beta sequences accurately predicted the HLA-A and HLA-B alleles for most subjects in the first cohort. In an earlier analysis of roughly 560 of the donors, most TCR beta V segments were observed in productive rearrangements about 90% or about 30% of the time, broadly matching IMGT annotations. The presence/absence analyses assumed that sequencing depth was roughly uniform across donors, and that assumption may not be true. A later analysis found that TCR association rates varied across HLA loci, with DRB1 alleles showing the most associated TCRs and HLA-C alleles the fewest. When HLA alleles, especially DR and DQ, strongly co-occurred, attributing TCR associations to individual alleles was difficult. A few of the identified cytomegalovirus-associated TCR beta chains were confirmed in vitro to be specific for cytomegalovirus antigens. Some IMGT-functional V segments, including TRBV6-2 and TRBV6-3, could not be told apart with the 87-base-pair reads, so those segments were excluded. The study gave a list of around 170 TCR beta chains associated with cytomegalovirus. CMV serostatus was the only immune exposure information available for the cohort. In a later analysis, HLA-associated TCR beta chains were found to be more clonally expanded and to have lower generation probabilities than equally common non-associated chains.

The receptor library was made with the immunoSEQ multiplex PCR assay. For the multiplex PCR, a mixture combining 60 forward primers for TCR Vbeta segments and 13 reverse primers for TCR Jbeta segments was used. A multiplex PCR assay on genomic DNA amplified the CDR3 region of rearranged TCR beta genes. Amplified TCR beta libraries were sequenced as 87-base-pair reads on the Illumina HiSeq System. The source study handled its data this way. In a later analysis, tens of millions of unique TCR beta chains were counted across the roughly 670 repertoires, and roughly 11 million of these chains were shared by at least two donors. To remove PCR and sequencing errors, raw reads were error-corrected and collapsed into unique sequences using a nearest-neighbor algorithm that merged closely related sequences. To assign V, D and J gene segments, CDR3 sequences were aligned to IMGT reference sequences. For a sequence to be retained, at least a six-nucleotide match to both a V gene segment and a J gene segment was required. Rearrangements were called productive when the CDR3 lacked stop codons and stayed in frame with V and J; all others were non-productive. CDR3 was defined according to IMGT convention as the region running from the second conserved V-encoded cysteine to the conserved J-encoded phenylalanine. The earlier analysis of about 610 of the donors excluded any sequence lacking an unambiguous match to a single V gene segment. An earlier analysis of roughly 590 of the donors called V segments functional above 56.7% productive rearrangements and segregating when the between-donor standard deviation exceeded 5%. A statistical classification framework was developed to diagnose cytomegalovirus status using the catalog of TCR beta chain sequences. In a later analysis, TCR nucleotide sequences were compared against IMGT/GENE-DB human TR gene sequences so that V and J genes could be assigned. The TCRdist pipeline was used in a later analysis to assign CDR3 sequences and most-parsimonious VDJ recombination scenarios. In a later analysis, every TCR beta chain was defined by the combination of its CDR3 amino acid sequence and its V-gene family, and reads without a unique V-gene family were dropped. To address suspected cross-contamination and a sequencing artifact, a later analysis removed approximately 590 highly shared, low-generation-probability nucleotide sequences. For each public chain, a later analysis derived a clonal expansion index from normalized ranks of inferred template counts within each repertoire. In a later analysis, generation probabilities were computed using a VDJ recombination model fitted to out-of-frame rearrangements, and the results were checked against IGoR. Hypergeometric tests were used in a later analysis to score TCR-TCR, TCR-HLA and TCR-CMV co-occurrence, with a repertoire-size bias correction applied to the TCR pairs. False discovery rates were estimated in a later analysis by permuting HLA or CMV assignments 20 times. In a later analysis, co-occurring TCRs were grouped using DBSCAN, and TCRdist sequence similarity was added for clustering within HLA-allele-positive subsets. Repertoires with fewer than 30,000 or more than 120,000 public chains, plus five repertoires with anomalous nucleotide sharing, were excluded from co-occurrence clustering. TCRdb mirrors the immuneACCESS table, restricted to in-frame sequences. Some clones are absent from its copies; in checked studies, under half trace to an unresolved V gene, and the reason for the others is unknown. The D gene and trimming were derived from the DNA, and the V and J assignments and clone size from that table. In this sample the table shows 150,000 to 200,000 clones, 9.5% to 15% of which occur a single time. The ten biggest clones cover about 7.8% of the sample.

In regard to this clone: Its antigen is currently not known. Base qualities were left out, and no much larger clone turns up one base away.

The rearrangement combines TRBV11-3 with TRBJ2-5, with 13 bases aligning to TRBD2. Sequencing used PBMCs. The receptor comes from a man aged 45 to 65 in good health and CMV-seropositive. The CDR3 sequence is CASSLGTSGGQETQYF. The DNA reads TGTGCCAGCAGCTTAGGGACTAGCGGGGGCCAAGAGACCCAGTACTTC.